This T cell receptor (beta chain) originates from a study of cytomegalovirus exposure and HLA in healthy donors. Study results and limitations: Rarity held for most TCR sequences, but there were some public TCRs that occurred in many donors. In vitro experiments confirmed that a few CMV-associated chains were specific for CMV antigens. The study listed 164 cytomegalovirus-associated TCR beta chains. Per published reports, the classifier diagnosed cytomegalovirus status with high specificity and sensitivity.

TCRdb's table, derived via immunoSEQ multiplex PCR, lists solely in-frame clones and lacks some. The repertoire holds fewer than 150,000 clones, with 88% as singletons. To note about this clone: No antigen is known for it.

The germline V and J ends were trimmed by 6 bases and 5 bases, with 13 bases remaining between them. From germline, CDR1 is MNHNS and CDR2 SASEGT. The CDR3 loop spans 13 amino acids. The clonotype was recovered from a man aged 25 to 40 in good health and CMV-seronegative. The rearrangement uses TRBV6-1 and TRBJ1-2; the D gene is possibly TRBD1 (5 bases). The sample was PBMCs. CDR3 sequence reads: CASRHVSGYGYTF. CDR3 DNA sequence: TGTGCCAGCAGACACGTATCAGGGTATGGCTACACCTTC.